This T cell receptor (beta chain) came from a study of Graves' ophthalmopathy and Graves' hyperthyroidism. As for the study in general: Over 18 months of follow-up, stable hyperthyroidism required that no ophthalmopathy appear.

Germline assignment: CDR1 MNHEY and CDR2 SVGAGI. CDR3 length equals 12 residues. Trimming shortened V by 8 bases and J by 8 bases, and 10 bases separated the two germline ends. Study results and limitations: From stable hyperthyroidism, ophthalmopathy was separated by a 13-signature model with around 90% sensitivity and approximately 81% specificity.

This clonotype appeared many times. Its cognate antigen is unknown. RNA served as the template for amplifying TCR beta CDR3 regions. HTBI primers were employed in first-round RT-PCR, then a second-round multiplex PCR followed. TCRdb re-called the multiplex PCR reads with MiXCR, one entry per CDR3 protein. The sample shows a few hundred thousand distinct CDR3 sequences, roughly 40% of them seen only once. Clinical symptoms, serum thyroxine, TRAb, thyroid ultrasound and orbital computed tomography were relied on for diagnosis. The sequenced sample was peripheral blood or thyroid tissue (not recorded which). The clonotype comes from an adult man with Graves' hyperthyroidism. This chain links TRBV6-5 with TRBJ1-6; D call uncertain. CDR3 protein: CASGPSYSPLHF. The CDR3 bases are TGTGCCAGCGGGCCCTCCTATTCACCCCTCCACTTT.